Shown below are 5 T cell receptor beta chains from a single sample sequenced in a study of T cells in Graves' hyperthyroidism and ophthalmopathy. Regions amplified from RNA transcripts were the TCR beta CDR3 regions. TCR CDR3 regions were first amplified by RT-PCR with HTBI primers. TCRdb fed the multiplex PCR reads into MiXCR, producing one record per CDR3 protein. The repertoire holds more than 350,000 distinct CDR3 sequences, with about 18% as singletons. The specimen was blood. Receptors originate from a woman younger than 45 with Graves' hyperthyroidism that later progressed to Graves' ophthalmopathy.

The rearrangement links TRBV5-8 to TRBJ1-2; 8 nucleotides align to TRBD1. CDR1 is SGHTS, CDR2 YDEGEE, per germline. The CDR3 has 14 residues. Trimming removed 2 bases from V and 4 bases from J; junction bases left unmatched: 4. This chain's CDR3 is CASSLGQGFYGYTF. The DNA of the CDR3 is TGTGCCAGCAGCTTAGGACAGGGCTTCTATGGCTACACCTTC.

The chain joins TRBV28 to TRBJ2-7, with 9 nucleotides matching TRBD2. There are 15 residues in the CDR3. Germline V gene data show CDR1 as MDHEN and CDR2 as SYDVKM. Unmatched junction bases numbered 8, after V lost 5 bases and J lost 3 bases. The CDR3 nucleotides are TGTGCCAGCAGTACAGCACTAGCGGGCATCTACGAGCAGTACTTC. Translation: CASSTALAGIYEQYF.

This clonotype was seen at least ten times. The DNA of the CDR3 is TGTGCCAGCCGGCAGTCCTATCTCGGGGCAAAGGGCTACACCTTC. It yields the protein CASRQSYLGAKGYTF. The chain uses TRBV2 and TRBJ1-2; maybe TRBD1 (5 bases). The CDR3 runs 15 residues. CDR1 SNHLY and CDR2 FYNNEI come from the germline V gene. V lost 8 bases to trimming and J lost 8 bases, with 24 bases between them.

This chain links TRBV6-1 with TRBJ1-2; D possibly corresponds to TRBD1 (6 bases). The germline gives CDR1 MNHNS, CDR2 SASEGT. Trimming left V 5 bases short and J 5 bases short, with 18 bases between. The CDR3 consists of 15 residues. CDR3: CASSTIDRGAYGYTF. In nucleotides, the CDR3 is TGTGCCAGCAGTACAATCGATCGGGGGGCGTATGGCTACACCTTC.

This clonotype came up a few times. This chain links TRBV5-4 with TRBJ1-1; no clear D gene. Germline V gene sequence: CDR1 SGHNT, CDR2 YYREEE (reference sequence). The CDR3 loop spans 13 amino acids. With 4 bases removed from V and 0 bases from J, the gap between germline ends came to 7 bases. The CDR3 loop reads CASSVSMNTEAFF. For the CDR3, the DNA is TGTGCCAGCAGCGTCTCGATGAACACTGAAGCTTTCTTT.